This TCR beta chain was sequenced for a study of response to subunit inactivated influenza vaccine. TCRdb used MiXCR to reprocess the RT-PCR reads, holding one entry per CDR3 protein. The table shows hundreds of thousands of distinct CDR3 sequences, with 25% occurring only once. This clonotype was seen more than once but under ten times. No antigen is known for it. Whole-study findings and limits: New T cells are recruited in small numbers by each seasonal influenza vaccination, according to the authors' suggestion.

Germline CDR1 reads SGHRS; CDR2 reads YFSETQ. V was cut by 5 bases and J by 5 bases, with 13 bases left in between. The CDR3 spans 13 residues. The receptor comes from a man aged 45 to 65 who received an inactivated influenza vaccine. The chain links TRBV5-1 to TRBJ1-1; D possibly corresponds to TRBD1 (6 bases). The sample consisted of CD4+ T cells sorted from PBMCs, taken roughly 5 days after vaccination. CDR3 loop: CASSKEDSTEAFF. The CDR3 bases are TGCGCCAGCAGTAAGGAGGACAGTACTGAAGCTTTCTTT.